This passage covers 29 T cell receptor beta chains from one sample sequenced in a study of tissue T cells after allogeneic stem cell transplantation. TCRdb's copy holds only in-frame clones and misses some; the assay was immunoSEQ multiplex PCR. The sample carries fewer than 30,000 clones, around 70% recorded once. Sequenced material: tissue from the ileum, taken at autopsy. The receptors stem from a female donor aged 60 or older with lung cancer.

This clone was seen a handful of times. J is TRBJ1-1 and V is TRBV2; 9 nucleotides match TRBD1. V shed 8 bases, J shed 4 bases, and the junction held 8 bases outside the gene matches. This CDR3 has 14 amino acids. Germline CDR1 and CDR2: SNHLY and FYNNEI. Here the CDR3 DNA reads TGTGCCAGCGGAGGGGACAGGGTAGGCACTGAAGCTTTCTTT. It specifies CASGGDRVGTEAFF.

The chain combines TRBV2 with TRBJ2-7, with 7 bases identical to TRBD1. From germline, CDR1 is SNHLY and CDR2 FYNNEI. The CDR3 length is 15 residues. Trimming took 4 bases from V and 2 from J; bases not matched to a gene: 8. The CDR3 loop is CASSGNRGNTYEQYF. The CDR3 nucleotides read TGTGCCAGCAGTGGTAACAGGGGAAATACCTACGAGCAGTACTTC.

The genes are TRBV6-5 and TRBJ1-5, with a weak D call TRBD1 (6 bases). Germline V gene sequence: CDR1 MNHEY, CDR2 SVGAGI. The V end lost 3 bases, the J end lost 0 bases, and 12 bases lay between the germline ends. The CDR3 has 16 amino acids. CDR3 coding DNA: TGTGCCAGCAGTTATTCAGGGGCGGCTAGCAATCAGCCCCAGCATTTT. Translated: CASSYSGAASNQPQHF.

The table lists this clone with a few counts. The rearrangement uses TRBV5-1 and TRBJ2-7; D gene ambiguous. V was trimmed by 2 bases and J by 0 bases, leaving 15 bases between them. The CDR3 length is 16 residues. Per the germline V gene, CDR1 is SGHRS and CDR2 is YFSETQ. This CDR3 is CASSFSQRSLSYEQYF. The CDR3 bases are TGCGCCAGCAGCTTTTCTCAGCGTAGCCTCTCCTACGAGCAGTACTTC.

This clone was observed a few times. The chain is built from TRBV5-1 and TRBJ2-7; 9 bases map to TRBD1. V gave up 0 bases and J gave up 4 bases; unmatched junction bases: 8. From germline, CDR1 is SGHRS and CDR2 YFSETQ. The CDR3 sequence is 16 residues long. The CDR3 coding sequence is TGCGCCAGCAGCTTGGCAGGGACAGGGAGAGGGTACGAGCAGTACTTC. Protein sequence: CASSLAGTGRGYEQYF. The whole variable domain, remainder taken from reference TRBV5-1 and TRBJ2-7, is KAGVTQTPRYLIKTRGQQVTLSCSPISGHRSVSWYQQTPGQGLQFLFEYFSETQRNKGNFPGRFSGRQFSNSRSEMNVSTLELGDSALYLCASSLAGTGRGYEQYFGPGTRLTVT.

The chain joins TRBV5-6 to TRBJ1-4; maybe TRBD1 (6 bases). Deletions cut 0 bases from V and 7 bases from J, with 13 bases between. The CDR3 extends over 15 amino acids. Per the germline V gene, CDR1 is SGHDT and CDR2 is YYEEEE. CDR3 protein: CASSLGQGRGEKLFF. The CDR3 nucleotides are TGTGCCAGCAGCTTGGGCCAGGGGAGAGGTGAAAAACTGTTTTTT.

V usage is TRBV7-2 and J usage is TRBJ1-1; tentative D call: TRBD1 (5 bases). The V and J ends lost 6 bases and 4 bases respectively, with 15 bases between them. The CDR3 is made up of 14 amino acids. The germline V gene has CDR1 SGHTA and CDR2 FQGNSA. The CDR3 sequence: CASSRTVGPTEAFF. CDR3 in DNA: TGTGCCAGCAGTCGTACAGTGGGGCCCACTGAAGCTTTCTTT.

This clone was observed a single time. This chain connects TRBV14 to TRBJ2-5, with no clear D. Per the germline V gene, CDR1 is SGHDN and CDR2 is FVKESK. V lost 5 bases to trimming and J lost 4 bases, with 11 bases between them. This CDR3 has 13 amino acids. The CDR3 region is CASSELSPETQYF. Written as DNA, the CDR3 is TGTGCCAGCAGCGAGCTATCTCCAGAGACCCAGTACTTC.

In DNA form, the CDR3 reads TGCGCCAGCAGCCCGATGACAGGGGGGTCCTACAATGAGCAGTTCTTC. Residues: CASSPMTGGSYNEQFF. The rearrangement joins TRBV5-1 to TRBJ2-1; 9 positions agree with TRBD1. This CDR3 region has 16 residues. Per the germline V gene, CDR1 is SGHRS and CDR2 is YFSETQ. V lost 4 bases and J lost 1; bases outside the gene matches: 6.

CDR3 amino acids: CATSAQSRRNEQFF. CDR3 DNA sequence: TGTGCCACCTCGGCCCAATCAAGGCGTAATGAGCAGTTCTTC. The V call is TRBV27, the J call TRBJ2-1, with D unclear. Germline assignment: CDR1 MNHEY and CDR2 SMNVEV (reference sequence). Trimming took off 10 bases at V and 7 bases at J, with 20 bases between the two ends. This CDR3 is 14 amino acids long.

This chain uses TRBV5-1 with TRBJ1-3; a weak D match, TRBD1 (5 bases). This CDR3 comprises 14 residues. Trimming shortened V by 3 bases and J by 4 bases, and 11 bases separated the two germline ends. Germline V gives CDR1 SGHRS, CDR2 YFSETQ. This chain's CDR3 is CASSSSRAGNTIYF. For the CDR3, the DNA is TGCGCCAGCAGCTCCTCCAGGGCCGGAAACACCATATATTTT. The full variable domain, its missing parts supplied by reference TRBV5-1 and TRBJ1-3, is KAGVTQTPRYLIKTRGQQVTLSCSPISGHRSVSWYQQTPGQGLQFLFEYFSETQRNKGNFPGRFSGRQFSNSRSEMNVSTLELGDSALYLCASSSSRAGNTIYFGEGSWLTVV.

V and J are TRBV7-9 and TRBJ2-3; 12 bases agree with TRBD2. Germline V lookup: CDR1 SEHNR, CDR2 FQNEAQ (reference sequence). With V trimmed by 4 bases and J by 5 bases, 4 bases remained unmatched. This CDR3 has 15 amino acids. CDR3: CASSSTSGSQDTQYF. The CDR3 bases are TGTGCCAGCAGCTCGACTAGCGGGAGCCAAGATACGCAGTATTTT. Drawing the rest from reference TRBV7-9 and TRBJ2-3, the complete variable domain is DTGVSQNPRHKITKRGQNVTFRCDPISEHNRLYWYRQTLGQGPEFLTYFQNEAQLEKSRLLSDRFSAERPKGSFSTLEIQRTEQGDSAMYLCASSSTSGSQDTQYFGPGTRLTVL.

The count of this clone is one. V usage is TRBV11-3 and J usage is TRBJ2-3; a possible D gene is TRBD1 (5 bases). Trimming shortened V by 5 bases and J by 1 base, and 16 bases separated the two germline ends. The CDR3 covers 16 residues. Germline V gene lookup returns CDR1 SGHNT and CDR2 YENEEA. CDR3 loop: CASSPGLGEGTDTQYF. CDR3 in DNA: TGTGCCAGCAGCCCAGGGCTCGGTGAGGGCACAGATACGCAGTATTTT.

DNA for the CDR3: TGTGCCAGTAGTTATTCGACAGGCGTATCACCCCTCCACTTT. Translation: CASSYSTGVSPLHF. V and J are TRBV19 and TRBJ1-6, with TRBD1 as a possible D gene (6 bases). The germline gives CDR1 LNHDA, CDR2 SQIVND (reference sequence). The CDR3 sequence is 14 residues long. V lost 5 bases and J 10 bases, leaving 15 bases between the germline ends. Full variable domain (rest looked up from reference TRBV19 and TRBJ1-6): DGGITQSPKYLFRKEGQNVTLSCEQNLNHDAMYWYRQDPGQGLRLIYYSQIVNDFQKGDIAEGYSVSREKKESFPLTVTSAQKNPTAFYLCASSYSTGVSPLHFGNGTRLTVT.

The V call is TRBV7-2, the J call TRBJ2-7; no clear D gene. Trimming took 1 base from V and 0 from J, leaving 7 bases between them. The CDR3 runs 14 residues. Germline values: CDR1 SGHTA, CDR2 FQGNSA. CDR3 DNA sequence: TGTGCCAGCAGCTTAGAACGCCGCTCCTACGAGCAGTACTTC. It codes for CASSLERRSYEQYF.

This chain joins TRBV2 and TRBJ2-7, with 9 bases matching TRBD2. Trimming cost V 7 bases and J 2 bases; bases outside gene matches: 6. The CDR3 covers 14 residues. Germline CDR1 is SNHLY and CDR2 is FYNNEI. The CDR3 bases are TGTGCCAGCACCAATCTAGCGGGGACCTACGAGCAGTACTTC. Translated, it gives CASTNLAGTYEQYF.

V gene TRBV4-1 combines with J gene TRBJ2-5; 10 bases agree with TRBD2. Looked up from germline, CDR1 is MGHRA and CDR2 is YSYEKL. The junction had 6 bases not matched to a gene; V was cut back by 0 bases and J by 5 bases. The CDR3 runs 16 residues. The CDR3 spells CASSQDERGGLETQYF. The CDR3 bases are TGCGCCAGCAGCCAAGACGAGCGGGGGGGCCTGGAGACCCAGTACTTC.

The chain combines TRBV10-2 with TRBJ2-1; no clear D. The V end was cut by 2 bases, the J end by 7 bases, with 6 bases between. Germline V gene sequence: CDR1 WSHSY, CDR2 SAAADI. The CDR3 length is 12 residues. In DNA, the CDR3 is TGCGCCAGCAGTGAGAGTGTAAATGAGCAGTTCTTC. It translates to CASSESVNEQFF.

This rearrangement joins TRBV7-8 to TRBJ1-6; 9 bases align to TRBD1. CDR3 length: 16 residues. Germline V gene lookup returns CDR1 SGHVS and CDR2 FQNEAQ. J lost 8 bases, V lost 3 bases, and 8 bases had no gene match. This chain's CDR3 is CASSLEYGTGYSPLHF. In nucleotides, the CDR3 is TGTGCCAGCAGCTTGGAATACGGGACAGGGTATTCACCCCTCCACTTT.

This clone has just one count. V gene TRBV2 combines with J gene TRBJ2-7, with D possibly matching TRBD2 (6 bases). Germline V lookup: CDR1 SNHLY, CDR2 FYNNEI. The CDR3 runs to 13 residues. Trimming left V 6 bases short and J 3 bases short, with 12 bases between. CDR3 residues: CASRAGRDYEQYF. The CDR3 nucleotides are TGTGCCAGCAGGGCCGGGCGGGACTACGAGCAGTACTTC.

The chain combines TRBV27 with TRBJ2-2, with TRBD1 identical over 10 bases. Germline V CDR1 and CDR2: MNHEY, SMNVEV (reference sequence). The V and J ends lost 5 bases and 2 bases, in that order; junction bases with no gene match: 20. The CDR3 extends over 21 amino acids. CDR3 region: CASSLRYRDRGILINTGELFF. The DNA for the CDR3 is TGTGCCAGCAGTCTCAGATACCGGGACAGGGGAATTCTAATAAACACCGGGGAGCTGTTTTTT.

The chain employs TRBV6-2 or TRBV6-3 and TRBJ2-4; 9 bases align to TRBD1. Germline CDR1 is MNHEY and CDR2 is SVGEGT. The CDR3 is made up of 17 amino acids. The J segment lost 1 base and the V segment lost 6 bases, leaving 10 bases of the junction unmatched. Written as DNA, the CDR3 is TGTGCCAGCAGCGTAAACACGGGACAGGGTGCCAAAAACATTCAGTACTTC. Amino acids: CASSVNTGQGAKNIQYF.

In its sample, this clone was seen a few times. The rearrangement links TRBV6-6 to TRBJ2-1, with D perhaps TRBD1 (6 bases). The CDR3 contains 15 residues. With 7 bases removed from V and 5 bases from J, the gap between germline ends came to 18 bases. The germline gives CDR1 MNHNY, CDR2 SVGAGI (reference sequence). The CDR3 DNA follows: TGTGCCAGCATCTCGGGCAGGGGAACTCACAATGAGCAGTTCTTC. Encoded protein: CASISGRGTHNEQFF.

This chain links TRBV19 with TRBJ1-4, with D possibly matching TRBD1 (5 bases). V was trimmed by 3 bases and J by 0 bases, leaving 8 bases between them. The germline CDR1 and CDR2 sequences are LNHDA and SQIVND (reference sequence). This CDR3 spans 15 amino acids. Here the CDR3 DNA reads TGTGCCAGTAGTATTGGGGGAGCAACTAATGAAAAACTGTTTTTT. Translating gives CASSIGGATNEKLFF.

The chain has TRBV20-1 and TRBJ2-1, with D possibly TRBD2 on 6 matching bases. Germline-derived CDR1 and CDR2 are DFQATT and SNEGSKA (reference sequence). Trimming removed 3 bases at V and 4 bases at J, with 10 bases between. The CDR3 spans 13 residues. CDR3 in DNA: TGCAGTGCTAGTAGAGGGACTTACAATGAGCAGTTCTTC. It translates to CSASRGTYNEQFF.

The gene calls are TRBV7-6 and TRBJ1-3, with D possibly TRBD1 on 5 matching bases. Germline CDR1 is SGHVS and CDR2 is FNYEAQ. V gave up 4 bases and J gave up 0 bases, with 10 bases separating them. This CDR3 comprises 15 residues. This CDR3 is CASSSAGISGNTIYF. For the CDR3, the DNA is TGTGCCAGCAGCTCGGCAGGGATCTCTGGAAACACCATATATTTT.

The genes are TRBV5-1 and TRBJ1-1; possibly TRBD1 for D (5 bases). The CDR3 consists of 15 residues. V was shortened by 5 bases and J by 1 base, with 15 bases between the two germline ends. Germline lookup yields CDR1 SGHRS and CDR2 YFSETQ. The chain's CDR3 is CASRGHASSNTEAFF. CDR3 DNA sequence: TGCGCCAGCAGGGGGCACGCGAGTTCGAACACTGAAGCTTTCTTT.

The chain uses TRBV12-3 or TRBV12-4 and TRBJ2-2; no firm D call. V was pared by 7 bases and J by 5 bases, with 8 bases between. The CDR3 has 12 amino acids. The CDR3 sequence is CASTLGTGELFF. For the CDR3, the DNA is TGTGCCAGCACCCTGGGTACCGGGGAGCTGTTTTTT.

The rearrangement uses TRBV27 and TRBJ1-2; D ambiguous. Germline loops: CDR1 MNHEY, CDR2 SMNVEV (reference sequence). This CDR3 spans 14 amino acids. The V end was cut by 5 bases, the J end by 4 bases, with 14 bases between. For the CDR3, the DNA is TGTGCCAGCAGTCCCGGGATCGGAGCCTATGGCTACACCTTC. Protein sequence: CASSPGIGAYGYTF.